The entry below describes one T cell receptor (beta chain). The sample holds a few counts of this clonotype. Its antigen target is currently unknown. There are no base qualities to consult, and no much larger clone falls within one base. Donors were six healthy women forming three monozygous twin pairs. All three twin pairs had been raised together and were thought likely to have encountered the same vaccines and infectious agents. TCR cDNA libraries were prepared from RNA that had been isolated from peripheral blood mononuclear cells. The library was produced with 5' RACE. The data were produced on an Illumina Genome Analyzer IIx. The RNA-based TCR cDNA libraries were made using a previously described protocol that was modified in several ways. Sample-specific barcodes were introduced on both ends of each TCR cDNA library during cDNA synthesis and amplification to prevent cross-contamination. In the source study's methods: Each individual had between about 95,000 and nearly 550,000 identified clonotypes, and each library contained roughly 2.2 to 3.6 million CDR3-containing reads. Reads with improper barcode index combinations were discarded, and clonesets were then built for each library with the MiTCR software. During the assembly of CDR3 clonotypes by MiTCR, low-quality reads were filtered or rescued and PCR and sequencing errors were corrected. Artificial out-of-frame clonotypes were removed by being mapped to in-frame sequences, with one indel in the CDR3 allowed. Similarity of V and J gene usage between donors was measured as Jensen-Shannon divergence divided by mean entropy. Using fastp at Q25 and MiXCR, TCRdb reprocessed the public reads and kept productive beta chains. Here each entry gathers all rows of one CDR3 protein and keeps the most common genes and DNA. TCRdb assigned the V and J calls; the authors' analysis was not used. This sample gives 350,000 to 450,000 distinct CDR3 sequences in total; 25% to 35% of them show up just once. About 6% of the sample is held by the ten biggest clonotypes.

The source of the sample is a study of identical twins' blood T cells (dated by TCRdb to about 2013). Turning to the overall study: The approximately twelve libraries, six for the alpha chain and six for the beta chain, together yielded around 48 million Illumina reads. TCR alpha and beta chain repertoires of three pairs of monozygous twins were compared using next-generation sequencing to assess genetic influence on repertoire formation. The research as a whole found: Independent studies were stated to be required to validate the proposed role of the TCRalpha J segment in MHC recognition during thymic selection. Looking at the most abundant TCRbeta clonotypes, every donor had more CDR3 sequences in common with her twin than with unrelated donors. Twin pairs were reported to be markedly more alike in V gene usage than unrelated donors were, even when looking at non-selected out-of-frame TCRbeta clonotypes. The count of CDR3 clonotypes shared by two donors depended mainly on the product of the two donors' cloneset sizes, and twins did not clearly depart from this trend. Because the twins were raised together, environmental influences could not be ruled out as an explanation for the similarity between twins.

CDR1 and CDR2 are read off the germline V gene as SGDLS and YYNGEE. Including the terminal cysteine and phenylalanine, the CDR3 comprises 11 residues. Of the read, only the CDR3 DNA is kept; its 33 bases are in frame from base 1. The junction carries 11 bases between V and J, which are trimmed by 3 bases and 11 bases respectively. The clonotype originates from a woman aged 18 to 50 in good health. The chain links TRBV9 with TRBJ1-1; the D gene is perhaps TRBD1, on 5 matching bases. The sequenced sample was PBMCs. The DNA sequence is given as TGTGCCAGCAGCGGTGGGGGTTGGGCTTTCTTT. This codes for CASSGGGWAFF.